One and the same sample provided the 2 T cell receptor beta chains below, sequenced in a study of blood T cell dynamics during melanoma immunotherapy. Documented time point: week 3, after first cycle of checkpoint inhibitor. The protocol was immunoSEQ multiplex PCR, while the TCRdb copy is restricted to in-frame clones and leaves out a portion. The repertoire holds approximately 17,000 clones, with nearly 90% as singletons. Sequenced material: blood, taken from a patient treated with checkpoint blockade. The receptors stem from a human donor with melanoma.

The V gene is TRBV28, the J gene TRBJ2-3; no firm D call. CDR3 length equals 15 residues. Trimming pared 6 bases from V and 1 base from J, leaving 14 bases between. CDR1 and CDR2 (germline): MDHEN, SYDVKM. The CDR3 here is CASSSQSKGTDTQYF. CDR3 in DNA: TGTGCCAGCAGCTCCCAATCAAAGGGCACAGATACGCAGTATTTT.

In this sample, this clone turned up a few times. The chain recombines TRBV28 with TRBJ2-2, with D hard to call. Germline V gene sequence: CDR1 MDHEN, CDR2 SYDVKM. Between the trimmed V and J ends, which lost 2 bases and 5 bases, there was a span of 12 bases. This CDR3 has 15 amino acids. DNA for the CDR3: TGTGCCAGCAGTTTAGGACCTTTAGGAACCGGGGAGCTGTTTTTT. The encoded protein is CASSLGPLGTGELFF.